The rows below give T cell receptor beta chains drawn from one sample of a study of OX40 agonist ivuxolimab in advanced cancers. Repertoires were generated with immunoSEQ multiplex PCR, while TCRdb's copy carries only in-frame clones and drops some. This table has just under 65,000 clones, about 90% appearing once. This specimen consisted of CD4+ or CD8+ T cells sorted from blood, obtained in a trial of the OX40 agonist ivuxolimab. The receptors come from an adult with an advanced solid tumor such as melanoma, head and neck, liver or kidney cancer. Both conserved end residues are part of each CDR3. The D gene is left open where the match is weak. Some rows mark clone size as missing; the rest say once, few, many or name a class of expanded clone.

D gene,V gene,clone size,J gene,CDR3 DNA,CDR3 protein
NA,TRBV15,once,TRBJ1-2,TGTGCCACCAGCAGGGCCTCGGATTTTTACGGTGGAAGGGACTATGGCTACACCTTC,CATSRASDFYGGRDYGYTF
NA,TRBV2,NA,TRBJ2-2,TGTGCCAGCATGGCAGGGAGAACCGGGGAGCTGTTTTTT,CASMAGRTGELFF
NA,TRBV21-1,NA,TRBJ1-2,TGTGCCAGCAGCAAAAGCAGGATTTATGGCTACACCTTC,CASSKSRIYGYTF
TRBD1,TRBV9,NA,TRBJ1-4,TGTGCCAGCAGCCTTTCCGGGACAGGGGGTGAAAAACTGTTTTTT,CASSLSGTGGEKLFF
NA,TRBV6-1,NA,TRBJ1-3,TGTGCCAGCAGTACAGGGACATCTGGAAACACCATATATTTT,CASSTGTSGNTIYF
NA,TRBV6-8,NA,TRBJ1-1,TGTGCCAGCAGTTACTCCGTGGACAGCCTGCTGATGAACACTGAAGCTTTCTTT,CASSYSVDSLLMNTEAFF
TRBD1,TRBV30,NA,TRBJ1-1,TGTGCCTGGAGTGGACAGGGGAACACTGAAGCTTTCTTT,CAWSGQGNTEAFF
TRBD1,TRBV11-1,NA,TRBJ2-7,TGTGCCAGCAGCTTGGGACAGGGGGCGATCTCCTACGAGCAGTACTTC,CASSLGQGAISYEQYF
TRBD2,TRBV28,NA,TRBJ2-1,TGTGCCGGGATGGGCGGGAGGTCTAGTGAGCAGTTCTTC,CAGMGGRSSEQFF
NA,TRBV10-1,NA,TRBJ2-7,TGCGCCAGCAGTGGCTCACGTCCCTACGAGCAGTACTTC,CASSGSRPYEQYF
TRBD2,TRBV2,NA,TRBJ2-7,TGTGCCACCACCCAAGAGCGGGAGTTCCCCTCCTACGAGCAGTACTTC,CATTQEREFPSYEQYF
TRBD1,TRBV18,NA,TRBJ1-5,TGTGCCAGCTCACCAAGGGACAGCAATAGCAATCAGCCCCAGCATTTT,CASSPRDSNSNQPQHF
NA,TRBV7-9,NA,TRBJ2-5,TGTGCCAGCAGCTCCCTTGCGGGGAGCCAAGAGACCCAGTACTTC,CASSSLAGSQETQYF
TRBD2,TRBV7-6,NA,TRBJ2-3,TGTGCCAGCAGCTTAGCAGCTGTGACTAGCGTGGGGGATACGCAGTATTTT,CASSLAAVTSVGDTQYF
TRBD2,TRBV10-3,NA,TRBJ2-1,TGTGCCATCAGTGACGGACTAGCGGGAGGCAACAATGAGCAGTTCTTC,CAISDGLAGGNNEQFF
NA,TRBV7-8,once,TRBJ2-7,TGTGCCAGCAACCTAGAGGGGGAAGTCCACACCTACGAGCAGTACTTC,CASNLEGEVHTYEQYF
TRBD2,TRBV2,NA,TRBJ2-1,TGTGCCAGCAAACTTGAAGGACTAGATAACAATGAGCAGTTCTTC,CASKLEGLDNNEQFF
NA,TRBV5-1,once,TRBJ2-7,TGCGCCAGCAGCCTTACTAGCCTTAGCTCCTACGAGCAGTACTTC,CASSLTSLSSYEQYF
TRBD1,TRBV10-3,NA,TRBJ2-4,TGTGCCATCAGCTCGGGACAGGGTTTAGCCAAAAACATTCAGTACTTC,CAISSGQGLAKNIQYF
NA,TRBV6-5,NA,TRBJ2-7,TGTGCCAGCTCGGGGGTTAATGGCTACGAGCAGTACTTC,CASSGVNGYEQYF
TRBD1,TRBV29-1,NA,TRBJ1-2,TGCAGCGCCTATAAGAACAGGGGGGATCGTGTCTATGGCTACACCTTC,CSAYKNRGDRVYGYTF
NA,TRBV28,few,TRBJ1-2,TGTGCCAGCAGACGTAACAGGGCTGGAGGCTACACCTTC,CASRRNRAGGYTF
TRBD1,TRBV27,once,TRBJ2-3,TGTGCCAGCAGTTTAATTTCCCATCAAAGACAGGGGGTCACAGATACGCAGTATTTT,CASSLISHQRQGVTDTQYF
TRBD2,TRBV7-6,NA,TRBJ2-1,TGTGCCAGCAGCCTCCTGGGCGGGAGCCCCTTCAATGAGCAGTTCTTC,CASSLLGGSPFNEQFF
NA,TRBV29-1,NA,TRBJ2-5,TGCAGCGTGGCCTACGCGCGCCAAGAGACCCAGTACTTC,CSVAYARQETQYF
TRBD1,TRBV4-2,NA,TRBJ1-1,TGTGCCAGCAGCCAAGTGGGGACAGCAGCCTACACTGAAGCTTTCTTT,CASSQVGTAAYTEAFF
NA,TRBV28,NA,TRBJ2-1,TGTGCCAGCCGCGGGGACTCCTACAATGAGCAGTTCTTC,CASRGDSYNEQFF
TRBD1,TRBV19,NA,TRBJ2-1,TGTGCCAGTAGTTTGAGGTCCGGGACAGGGGGCCGTGAGCAGTTCTTC,CASSLRSGTGGREQFF
TRBD2,TRBV7-9,NA,TRBJ2-3,TGTGCCAGCAGTCGACTTCCAGCGGGAGGAAGGGATACGCAGTATTTT,CASSRLPAGGRDTQYF